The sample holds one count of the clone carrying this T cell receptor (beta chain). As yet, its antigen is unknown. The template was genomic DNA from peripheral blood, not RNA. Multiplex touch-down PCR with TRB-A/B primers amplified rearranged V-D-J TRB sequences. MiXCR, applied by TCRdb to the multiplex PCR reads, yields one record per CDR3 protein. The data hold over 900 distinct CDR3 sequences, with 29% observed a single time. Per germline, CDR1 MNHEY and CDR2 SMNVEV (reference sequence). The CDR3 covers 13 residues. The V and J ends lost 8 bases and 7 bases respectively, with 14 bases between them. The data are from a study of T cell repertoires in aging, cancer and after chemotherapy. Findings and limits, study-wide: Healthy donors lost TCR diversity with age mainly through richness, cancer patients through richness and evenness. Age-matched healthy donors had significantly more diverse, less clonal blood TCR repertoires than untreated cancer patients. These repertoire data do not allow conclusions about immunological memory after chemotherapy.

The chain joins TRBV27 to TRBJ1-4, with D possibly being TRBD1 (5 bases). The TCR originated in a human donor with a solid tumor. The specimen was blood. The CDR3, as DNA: TGTGCCAGCGCGGGGGGTGGACCTGAAAAACTGTTTTTT. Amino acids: CASAGGGPEKLFF.